This entry features one T cell receptor (beta chain) sequence. The antigen remains undetermined. The CDR3 totals 13 residues. V lost 0 bases and J lost 1, with 4 bases in between. The germline V gene encodes CDR1 SGDLS and CDR2 YYNGEE. Sequencing was performed with immunoSEQ multiplex PCR; in TCRdb, only in-frame clones are kept and a portion is missing. The sample lists roughly 56,000 clones, approximately 95% occurring once. The sample comes from a study of siplizumab effects on memory and regulatory T cells. Findings and limits, study-wide: Siplizumab significantly brought down the alloreactive sequences that trace back to unstimulated CD4+ memory cells. Contribution to the alloresponse seemed major for naive T cells, which also seemed more diverse than memory cells. Researchers did not confirm the suppressive function of proliferating Tregs from siplizumab cultures.

This receptor was obtained from a human donor in good health. Sequencing used CD8+ T cells sorted from blood. The chain uses TRBV9 and TRBJ1-1; D gene uncertain. The CDR3: CASSVATNTEAFF. CDR3 sequence (DNA): TGTGCCAGCAGCGTAGCCACGAACACTGAAGCTTTCTTT.